Listed below are T cell receptor beta chains from one sample, sequenced in a study of beta chain features in type 1 diabetes. Libraries were prepared by immunoSEQ multiplex PCR; TCRdb keeps only in-frame clonotypes and omits some of them. The table lists under 550,000 clones, about 10% of them singletons. Sequenced material: naive CD4+ T cells from blood. The receptors were sampled from a woman aged 18-35 years in good health. Both conserved end residues are part of each CDR3. The order of the fields is J gene, clone size, D gene, CDR3 length, V gene, CDR3 DNA, CDR3 protein. The D gene is left open where the match is weak. Some rows have no size entry. The others give once, few or many, or a class for an expanded clone.

J: TRBJ2-1
size: few
D: .
length: 14
V: TRBV6-5
DNA: TGTGCCAGCAGAACCCCCCAGGTTCCCAATGAGCAGTTCTTC
CDR3: CASRTPQVPNEQFF

J: TRBJ2-1
size: .
D: .
length: 15
V: TRBV9
DNA: TGTGCCAGCAGCGTAGGCCCAGGGCGAGACAATGAGCAGTTCTTC
CDR3: CASSVGPGRDNEQFF

J: TRBJ2-7
size: few
D: TRBD1
length: 14
V: TRBV23-1
DNA: TGCGCCGCTCTCTCCGGGACAGGGGTATGCGAGCAGTACTTC
CDR3: CAALSGTGVCEQYF

J: TRBJ2-2
size: few
D: .
length: 13
V: TRBV9
DNA: TGTGCCAGCAGCGAATGGAGAACCGGGGAGCTGTTTTTT
CDR3: CASSEWRTGELFF

J: TRBJ2-6
size: .
D: .
length: 16
V: TRBV7-2
DNA: TGTGCCAGCAGCTCGTTACAGGGTGATAGGGCCAACGTCCTGACTTTC
CDR3: CASSSLQGDRANVLTF

J: TRBJ2-3
size: .
D: .
length: 15
V: TRBV9
DNA: TGTGCCAGCAGCGTAACCCCTGGCTCCACAGATACGCAGTATTTT
CDR3: CASSVTPGSTDTQYF

J: TRBJ2-3
size: .
D: TRBD2
length: 16
V: TRBV29-1
DNA: TGCAGCGTTGATAAGGCTGGCGGGGGAAGCACAGATACGCAGTATTTT
CDR3: CSVDKAGGGSTDTQYF

J: TRBJ2-7
size: few
D: .
length: 15
V: TRBV12-5
DNA: TGTGCTAGTGGTTCCGCCGGGATCCTAATCTACGAGCAGTACTTC
CDR3: CASGSAGILIYEQYF

J: TRBJ2-6
size: few
D: .
length: 14
V: TRBV7-9
DNA: TGTGCCAGCAGACAAAGCTCTGGGGCCAACGTCCTGACTTTC
CDR3: CASRQSSGANVLTF

J: TRBJ1-1
size: few
D: .
length: 14
V: TRBV7-9
DNA: TGTGCCAGCAGCTTAGGGCAAGGCCGGTCTGAAGCTTTCTTT
CDR3: CASSLGQGRSEAFF

J: TRBJ1-6
size: few
D: TRBD1
length: 14
V: TRBV25-1
DNA: TGTGCCAGCGCCGGGACAGGGCTGCGGTCACCCCTCCACTTT
CDR3: CASAGTGLRSPLHF

J: TRBJ2-1
size: .
D: TRBD1
length: 16
V: TRBV27
DNA: TGTGCCAGCAGTTTCCCACAGGGGGGATACTACAATGAGCAGTTCTTC
CDR3: CASSFPQGGYYNEQFF

J: TRBJ1-1
size: few
D: TRBD1
length: 13
V: TRBV29-1
DNA: TGCAGCGCCCAACCGGGACAGGGCGTCGGCGCTTTCTTT
CDR3: CSAQPGQGVGAFF

J: TRBJ1-6
size: .
D: .
length: 13
V: TRBV15
DNA: TGTGCCACCAGCAGAGATGTTTCCTCACCCCTCCACTTT
CDR3: CATSRDVSSPLHF

J: TRBJ2-3
size: .
D: TRBD2
length: 16
V: TRBV5-1
DNA: TGCGCCAGCAGCTTGGGACTAGCGGGGATCACAGATACGCAGTATTTT
CDR3: CASSLGLAGITDTQYF

J: TRBJ1-6
size: .
D: .
length: 13
V: TRBV9
DNA: TGTGCCAGCAGCCTGAAACTTAATTCACCCCTCCACTTT
CDR3: CASSLKLNSPLHF

J: TRBJ1-5
size: few
D: .
length: 14
V: TRBV13
DNA: TGTGCCAGCAGCTTAGGCACAGGCAATCAGCCCCAGCATTTT
CDR3: CASSLGTGNQPQHF

J: TRBJ2-7
size: .
D: .
length: 14
V: TRBV7-3
DNA: TGTGCCAGCAGCATCGGGGGAATGATTTACGAGCAGTACTTC
CDR3: CASSIGGMIYEQYF

J: TRBJ1-1
size: few
D: .
length: 13
V: TRBV7-9
DNA: TGTGCCAGCAGCTCATCCGGGTGGACTGAAGCTTTCTTT
CDR3: CASSSSGWTEAFF

J: TRBJ1-1
size: .
D: .
length: 13
V: TRBV15
DNA: TGTGCCACCAGCAGAGGAGGGAACACTGAAGCTTTCTTT
CDR3: CATSRGGNTEAFF

J: TRBJ2-1
size: .
D: TRBD1
length: 16
V: TRBV5-4
DNA: TGTGCCAGCAGCCGTGGCCAAGGACAGGGCGACAATGAGCAGTTCTTC
CDR3: CASSRGQGQGDNEQFF

J: TRBJ1-5
size: few
D: TRBD1
length: 13
V: TRBV29-1
DNA: TGCAGCGCCGTTGGACAGGAGAATCAGCCCCAGCATTTT
CDR3: CSAVGQENQPQHF

J: TRBJ2-4
size: .
D: TRBD1
length: 18
V: TRBV9
DNA: TGTGCCAGCAGCGGCCAGACCGGGACAGGGGGAAGGAAAAACATTCAGTACTTC
CDR3: CASSGQTGTGGRKNIQYF

J: TRBJ1-3
size: .
D: .
length: 15
V: TRBV4-1
DNA: TGCGCCAGCAGCCAAGATCGACCAGGGGGAAACACCATATATTTT
CDR3: CASSQDRPGGNTIYF

J: TRBJ2-5
size: .
D: .
length: 14
V: TRBV9
DNA: TGTGCCAGCAGCGTATCCCCCGTCCAAGAGACCCAGTACTTC
CDR3: CASSVSPVQETQYF

J: TRBJ1-1
size: few
D: .
length: 14
V: TRBV6-5
DNA: TGTGCCAGCAGTTACAGGCAGGGTTGGACTGAAGCTTTCTTT
CDR3: CASSYRQGWTEAFF

J: TRBJ2-7
size: few
D: .
length: 17
V: TRBV18
DNA: TGTGCCAGCTCACCTCTAGGGAAGGTGGGAGCCTCGGTCGAGCAGTACTTC
CDR3: CASSPLGKVGASVEQYF

J: TRBJ2-1
size: .
D: .
length: 12
V: TRBV30
DNA: TGTGCCTGGAGTCCAGGGGTCAATGAGCAGTTCTTC
CDR3: CAWSPGVNEQFF

J: TRBJ2-2
size: .
D: .
length: 14
V: TRBV7-6
DNA: TGTGCCAGCAGCGCCAACAATGGGGGCGGGGAGCTGTTTTTT
CDR3: CASSANNGGGELFF

J: TRBJ2-3
size: few
D: .
length: 16
V: TRBV14
DNA: TGTGCCAGCAGCTACTCCTGGACTCCTGAGGCAGATACGCAGTATTTT
CDR3: CASSYSWTPEADTQYF